This TCR beta chain was documented in a study of cytomegalovirus exposure and HLA in healthy donors. Findings and limits, study-wide: Roughly even sequencing depth across donors was the assumption behind the presence/absence analyses.

The study ran its PCR with 60 Vbeta and 13 Jbeta primers. Assay: immunoSEQ multiplex PCR; the TCRdb copy retains only in-frame clones and omits some. The ten top clones account for roughly 2%, within a sample of around 130,000 clones. The length of the CDR3 is 14 residues. V was trimmed by 8 bases and J by 4 bases, leaving 12 bases between them. Germline lookup yields CDR1 SNHLY and CDR2 FYNNEI. As concerns this clone: The antigen is unknown.

Sample: PBMCs. This chain joins TRBV2 and TRBJ2-6; tentative D call: TRBD1 (5 bases). The sequence derives from a woman aged 55-70 years in good health and CMV-seronegative. CDR3 sequence (DNA): TGTGCCAGCTTAAGGGGCTCCGGGGCCAACGTCCTGACTTTC. This gives the protein CASLRGSGANVLTF.